This T cell receptor beta chain is from a study of blood T cells in healthy people across ages. The CDR3 length is 18 residues. From germline, CDR1 is SGHTA and CDR2 FQGNSA. Deletions cut 1 base from V and 2 bases from J, with 20 bases between. Caucasian, healthy and from Russia, the donors were aged between about 6 and 90. Combining a sample-barcoded 5' primer with a J-beta primer mix, a second PCR ran for roughly 7 to 11 cycles. Every cDNA molecule carried a tag from a template-switch adaptor bearing 12 random nucleotides. MiXCR, applied by TCRdb to the 5' RACE reads, yields one record per CDR3 protein. The sample records 500,000 to 550,000 distinct CDR3 sequences, approximately 25% being singletons. These same data were also listed under a study on T cells of mothers and their children. According to that study: Over five children and their three healthy Caucasian mothers were the donors. Over 8.5 million reads per mother and some 3 million per child were obtained.

The chain is built from TRBV7-2 and TRBJ2-5; the D gene is possibly TRBD2 (6 bases). The sample comprised blood. The clonotype comes from a boy younger than 18 in good health. The CDR3 bases are TGTGCCAGCAGCTTAGTCCCCCTAGGTAGCGGACGTCAAGAGACCCAGTACTTC. Protein: CASSLVPLGSGRQETQYF.